The source of this T cell receptor (beta chain) is a study of cytomegalovirus exposure and HLA in healthy donors. Study results and caveats: 87-base-pair reads could not separate some V segments, including TRBV6-2 and TRBV6-3.

PCR used 60 Vbeta primers and 13 Jbeta primers. Data came from immunoSEQ multiplex PCR; TCRdb stores just in-frame clones and leaves some out. Of around 35,000 clones in the sample, roughly 79% were seen once. As concerns this clone: Its antigen is unidentified.

CDR1 and CDR2 from the germline V gene are ENHRY and SYGVKD. The V and J ends lost 10 bases and 5 bases respectively, with 14 bases between them. The CDR3 spans 12 residues. Sequenced material: PBMCs. The source of this sequence is a woman aged 40 to 50 in good health and CMV-seronegative. The J gene is TRBJ1-2, the V gene TRBV10-3; D remains ambiguous. The CDR3 nucleotides read TGTGCCACCAGGAGGGTTGGGTATGGCTACACCTTC. Protein sequence: CATRRVGYGYTF.